The 11 T cell receptor beta chains reported below all come from one sample, sequenced in a study of T cell changes during pregnancy in multiple sclerosis. Data came from immunoSEQ multiplex PCR; TCRdb stores just in-frame clones and leaves some out. This sample yields fewer than 45,000 clones, of which roughly 87% are seen a single time; 0.75% to 0.9% belongs to the top ten. Sequenced here: CD4+ T cells from peripheral blood mononuclear cells, sampled after pregnancy. These receptors came from a female donor in good health, enrolled as a control in a pregnancy study.

This chain joins TRBV4-3 and TRBJ1-5; D gene unclear. V lost 0 bases and J 1 base, leaving 10 bases between the germline ends. Germline V CDR1 and CDR2: LGHNA, YSLEER. The CDR3 length is 16 residues. CDR3 loop: CASSQDRGSSNQPQHF. CDR3 in DNA: TGCGCCAGCAGCCAAGATCGAGGGAGCAGCAATCAGCCCCAGCATTTT.

This sequence joins TRBV27 and TRBJ2-1; tentatively, D is TRBD2 (6 bases). Germline values: CDR1 MNHEY, CDR2 SMNVEV (reference sequence). This CDR3 contains 15 residues. V gave up 2 bases and J gave up 3 bases, with 11 bases separating them. The CDR3 protein is CASSLGGGLYNEQFF. DNA for the CDR3: TGTGCCAGCAGTTTAGGGGGAGGTCTCTACAATGAGCAGTTCTTC.

Written as DNA, the CDR3 is TGTGCCAGCAGCCAAGTCGGGGAGCAGTTCTTC. Amino acid sequence: CASSQVGEQFF. This rearrangement joins TRBV4-2 to TRBJ2-1; D ambiguous. This CDR3 is built from 11 residues. V was shortened by 1 base and J by 10 bases, with 5 bases between the two germline ends. The germline gives CDR1 LGHNA, CDR2 YNFKEQ.

CDR3 loop: CASSVRKDSAYNEQFF. In nucleotides, the CDR3 is TGTGCCAGCAGCGTACGAAAGGACAGCGCCTACAATGAGCAGTTCTTC. The J gene is TRBJ2-1, the V gene TRBV9; D possibly corresponds to TRBD1 (6 bases). Trimming stripped 1 base from V and 2 bases from J, with 13 bases between. Germline loops: CDR1 SGDLS, CDR2 YYNGEE. This CDR3 has 16 residues.

The sample holds one count of this clone. The rearrangement links TRBV16 to TRBJ2-3; D might be TRBD1 (5 bases). Trimming pared 0 bases from V and 0 bases from J, leaving 7 bases between. Germline V CDR1 and CDR2: KGHSY, FQNENV. This CDR3 has 15 amino acids. The CDR3 region has the DNA TGTGCCAGCAGCCAATCGACAGTTAGCACAGATACGCAGTATTTT. Translating gives CASSQSTVSTDTQYF. The complete variable domain, with remaining parts taken from reference TRBV16 and TRBJ2-3, reads GEEVAQTPKHLVRGEGQKAKLYCAPIKGHSYVFWYQQVLKNEFKFLISFQNENVFDETGMPKERFSAKCLPNSPCSLEIQATKLEDSAVYFCASSQSTVSTDTQYFGPGTRLTVL.

A single count supports this clone. The chain joins TRBV6-5 to TRBJ2-2; a possible D gene is TRBD1 (6 bases). V lost 1 base and J 7 bases, leaving 13 bases between the germline ends. This CDR3 is 15 amino acids long. CDR1 is MNHEY and CDR2 is SVGAGI in the germline V gene. The CDR3 sequence is CASSYWETGNGELFF. The CDR3 nucleotides are TGTGCCAGCAGTTACTGGGAGACAGGAAACGGGGAGCTGTTTTTT.

J is TRBJ2-7 and V is TRBV9, with TRBD1 identical over 7 bases. After removal of 0 bases from V and 1 base from J, the junction contained 4 bases not matched to a gene. The CDR3 runs 15 residues. CDR1 is SGDLS and CDR2 is YYNGEE in the germline V gene. The CDR3 bases are TGTGCCAGCAGCGTAGGGGCAGGGGGATCCTACGAGCAGTACTTC. As protein: CASSVGAGGSYEQYF.

This chain links TRBV14 with TRBJ1-3; 7 bases fit TRBD1. This CDR3 is built from 16 residues. The J segment lost 0 bases and the V segment lost 4 bases, leaving 6 bases of the junction unmatched. Germline lookup yields CDR1 SGHDN and CDR2 FVKESK. The chain's CDR3 is CASSLKGASSGNTIYF. In nucleotides, the CDR3 is TGTGCCAGCAGCCTCAAGGGGGCCAGCTCTGGAAACACCATATATTTT.

V usage is TRBV11-3 and J usage is TRBJ2-3; 11 bases are shared with TRBD2. The CDR3 has 16 amino acids. V lost 4 bases, J lost 4 bases, and 7 bases stayed unmatched. The germline V gene encodes CDR1 SGHNT and CDR2 YENEEA. The CDR3 sequence is CASSSPGLAGADTQYF. The CDR3, as DNA: TGTGCCAGCAGCTCCCCCGGACTAGCGGGCGCAGATACGCAGTATTTT.

This clone was detected a few times. V and J are TRBV29-1 and TRBJ2-3, with 10 nucleotides matching TRBD1. The CDR3 covers 14 residues. Trimming at V came to 8 bases and at J to 6 bases, leaving 11 bases not matched to a gene. CDR1 is SQVTM and CDR2 is ANQGSEA in the germline V gene. In DNA form, the CDR3 reads TGCAGCTATCATCGGGACAGGGGTGTGGATACGCAGTATTTT. Its protein is CSYHRDRGVDTQYF.

This clone was seen more than once but under ten times. V is TRBV6-6 and J is TRBJ2-3, with 8 bases matching TRBD1. Germline V gene sequence: CDR1 MNHNY, CDR2 SVGAGI (reference sequence). J gave up 0 bases and V 3 bases, and 5 bases lay outside the gene matches. The CDR3 covers 16 residues. The CDR3 loop is CASSYPQGASTDTQYF. For the CDR3, the DNA is TGTGCCAGCAGTTATCCCCAGGGGGCTAGCACAGATACGCAGTATTTT.